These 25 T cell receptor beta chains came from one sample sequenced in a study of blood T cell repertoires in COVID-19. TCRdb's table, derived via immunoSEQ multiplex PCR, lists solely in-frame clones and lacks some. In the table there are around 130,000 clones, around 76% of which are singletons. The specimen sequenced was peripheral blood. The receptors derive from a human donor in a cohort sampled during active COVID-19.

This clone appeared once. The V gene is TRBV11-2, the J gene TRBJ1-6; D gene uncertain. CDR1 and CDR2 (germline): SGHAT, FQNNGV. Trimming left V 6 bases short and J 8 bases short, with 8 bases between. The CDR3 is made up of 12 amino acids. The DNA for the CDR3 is TGTGCCAGCAGTCAGAGGGATTCACCCCTCCACTTT. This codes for CASSQRDSPLHF.

The CDR3 DNA reads as TGCGCCAGCAGCAGGGGCGGTGGAAACACCATATATTTT. This gives the protein CASSRGGGNTIYF. The chain uses TRBV10-1 and TRBJ1-3; D possibly corresponds to TRBD1 (6 bases). The CDR3 spans 13 residues. Germline V gives CDR1 WNHNN, CDR2 SYGVQD (reference sequence). The V end lost 6 bases, the J end lost 3 bases, and 9 bases lay between the germline ends.

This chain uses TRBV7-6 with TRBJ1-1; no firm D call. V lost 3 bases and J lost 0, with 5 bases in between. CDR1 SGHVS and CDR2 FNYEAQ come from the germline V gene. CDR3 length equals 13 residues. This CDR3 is CASSLYMNTEAFF. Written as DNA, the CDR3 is TGTGCCAGCAGCTTGTATATGAACACTGAAGCTTTCTTT.

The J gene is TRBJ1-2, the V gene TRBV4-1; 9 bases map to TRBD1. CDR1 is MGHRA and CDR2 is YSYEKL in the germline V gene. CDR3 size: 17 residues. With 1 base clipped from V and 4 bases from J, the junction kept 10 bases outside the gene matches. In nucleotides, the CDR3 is TGCGCCAGCAGCCAAGGTTGGGGGACAGGGAACGTCTATGGCTACACCTTC. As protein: CASSQGWGTGNVYGYTF.

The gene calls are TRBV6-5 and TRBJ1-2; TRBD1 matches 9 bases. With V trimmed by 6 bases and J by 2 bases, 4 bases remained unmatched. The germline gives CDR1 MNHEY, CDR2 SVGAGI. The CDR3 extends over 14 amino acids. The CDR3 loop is CASSPGQGNYGYTF. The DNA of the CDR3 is TGTGCCAGCAGCCCGGGACAGGGCAACTATGGCTACACCTTC.

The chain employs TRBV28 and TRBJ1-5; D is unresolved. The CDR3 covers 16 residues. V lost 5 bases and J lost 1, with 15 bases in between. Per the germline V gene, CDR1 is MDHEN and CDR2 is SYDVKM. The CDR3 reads CASSPSARGSNQPQHF. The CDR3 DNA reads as TGTGCCAGCAGTCCGTCGGCGCGCGGGAGCAATCAGCCCCAGCATTTT.

CDR3 loop: CAWRDRSSGNTIYF. The CDR3 DNA follows: TGTGCCTGGAGGGACAGGAGCTCTGGAAACACCATATATTTT. The chain uses TRBV30 and TRBJ1-3; 7 bases map to TRBD1. The CDR3 covers 14 residues. The germline V gene has CDR1 GTSNPN and CDR2 SVGIG (reference sequence). J was trimmed by 0 bases and V by 3 bases; bases with no gene match: 2.

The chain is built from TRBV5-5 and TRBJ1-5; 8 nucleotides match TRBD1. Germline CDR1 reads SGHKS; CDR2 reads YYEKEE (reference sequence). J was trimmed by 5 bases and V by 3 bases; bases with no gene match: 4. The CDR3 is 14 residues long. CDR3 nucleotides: TGTGCCAGCAGCTATTACAGGGGGGATCAGCCCCAGCATTTT. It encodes CASSYYRGDQPQHF.

The CDR3 bases are TGTGCCAGCAGCCTCAGGGGGGAAGGAACTGAAGCTTTCTTT. Amino acid sequence: CASSLRGEGTEAFF. The chain couples TRBV9 to TRBJ1-1; 7 bases align to TRBD1. Unmatched junction bases numbered 8, after V lost 4 bases and J lost 5 bases. Germline CDR1 and CDR2: SGDLS and YYNGEE. CDR3 length: 14 residues.

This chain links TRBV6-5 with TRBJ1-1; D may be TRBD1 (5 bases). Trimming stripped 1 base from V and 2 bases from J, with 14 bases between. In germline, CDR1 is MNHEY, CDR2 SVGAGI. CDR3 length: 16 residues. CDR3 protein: CASSYFSRELNTEAFF. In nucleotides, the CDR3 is TGTGCCAGCAGTTACTTCAGCAGGGAATTAAACACTGAAGCTTTCTTT.

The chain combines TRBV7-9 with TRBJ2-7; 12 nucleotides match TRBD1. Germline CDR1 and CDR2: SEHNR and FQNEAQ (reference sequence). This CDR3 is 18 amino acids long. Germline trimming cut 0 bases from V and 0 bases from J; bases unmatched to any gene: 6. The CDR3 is CASSLARGQGASSYEQYF. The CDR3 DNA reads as TGTGCCAGCAGCTTAGCGCGGGGACAGGGGGCGAGCTCCTACGAGCAGTACTTC.

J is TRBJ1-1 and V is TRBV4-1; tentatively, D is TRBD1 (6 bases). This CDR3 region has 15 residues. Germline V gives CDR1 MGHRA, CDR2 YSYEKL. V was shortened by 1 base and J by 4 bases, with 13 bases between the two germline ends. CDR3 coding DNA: TGCGCCAGCAGCCAAGTGGGAACAGGGCCCACTGAAGCTTTCTTT. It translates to CASSQVGTGPTEAFF.

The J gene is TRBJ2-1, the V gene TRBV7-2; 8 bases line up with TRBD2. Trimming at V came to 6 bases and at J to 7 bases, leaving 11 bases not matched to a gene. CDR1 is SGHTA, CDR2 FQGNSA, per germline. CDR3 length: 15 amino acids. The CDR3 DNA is TGTGCCAGCAGTTATCTCGGGGGGGCCTCGAATGAGCAGTTCTTC. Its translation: CASSYLGGASNEQFF. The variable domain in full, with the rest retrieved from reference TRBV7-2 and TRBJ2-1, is GAGVSQSPSNKVTEKGKDVELRCDPISGHTALYWYRQSLGQGLEFLIYFQGNSAPDKSGLPSDRFSAERTGGSVSTLTIQRTQQEDSAVYLCASSYLGGASNEQFFGPGTRLTVL.

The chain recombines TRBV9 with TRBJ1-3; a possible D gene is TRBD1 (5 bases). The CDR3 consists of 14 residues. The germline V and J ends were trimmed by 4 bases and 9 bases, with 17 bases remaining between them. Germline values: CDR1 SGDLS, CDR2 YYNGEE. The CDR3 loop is CASSPQGGLGTIYF. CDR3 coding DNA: TGTGCCAGCAGCCCCCAGGGAGGGTTGGGCACCATATATTTT.

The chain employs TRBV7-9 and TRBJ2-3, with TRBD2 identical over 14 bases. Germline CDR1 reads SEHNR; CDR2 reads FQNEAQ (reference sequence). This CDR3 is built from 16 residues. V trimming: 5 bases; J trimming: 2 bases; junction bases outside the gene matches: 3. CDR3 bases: TGTGCCAGCAGCAGACTAGCGGGGGGGCTCACAGATACGCAGTATTTT. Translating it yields CASSRLAGGLTDTQYF.

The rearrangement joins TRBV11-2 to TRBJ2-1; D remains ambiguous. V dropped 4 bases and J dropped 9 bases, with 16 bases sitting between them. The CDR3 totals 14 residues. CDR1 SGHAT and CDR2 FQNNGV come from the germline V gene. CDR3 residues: CASSSLKLVSEQFF. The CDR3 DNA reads TGTGCCAGCAGCTCCCTAAAATTAGTGAGTGAGCAGTTCTTC.

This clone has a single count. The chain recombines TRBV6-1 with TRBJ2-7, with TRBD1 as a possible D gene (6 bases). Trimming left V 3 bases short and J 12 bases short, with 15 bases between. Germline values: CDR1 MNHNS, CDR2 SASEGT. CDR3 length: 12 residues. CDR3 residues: CASSDVWTALYF. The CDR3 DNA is TGTGCCAGCAGTGATGTCTGGACAGCCTTGTACTTC.

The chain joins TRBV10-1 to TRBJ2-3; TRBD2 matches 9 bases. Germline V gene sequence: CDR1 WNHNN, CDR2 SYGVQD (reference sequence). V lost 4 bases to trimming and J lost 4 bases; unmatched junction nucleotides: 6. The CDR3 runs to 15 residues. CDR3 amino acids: CASSASGVFADTQYF. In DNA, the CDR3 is TGCGCCAGCAGTGCTAGCGGGGTGTTTGCAGATACGCAGTATTTT.

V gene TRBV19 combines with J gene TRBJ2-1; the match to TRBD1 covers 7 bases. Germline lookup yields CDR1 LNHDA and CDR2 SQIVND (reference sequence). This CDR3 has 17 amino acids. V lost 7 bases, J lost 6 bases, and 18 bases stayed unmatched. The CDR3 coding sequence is TGTGCCAGTACTCCAACTCCGACAGGGTACCTAAGCAATGAGCAGTTCTTC. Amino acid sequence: CASTPTPTGYLSNEQFF.

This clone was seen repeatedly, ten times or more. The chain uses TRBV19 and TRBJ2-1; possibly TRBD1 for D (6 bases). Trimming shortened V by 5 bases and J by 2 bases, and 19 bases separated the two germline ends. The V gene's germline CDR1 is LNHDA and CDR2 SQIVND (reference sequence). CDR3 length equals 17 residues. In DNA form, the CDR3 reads TGTGCCAGTAGTGTTCTTCTCGGACAGACAGCCTACAATGAGCAGTTCTTC. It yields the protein CASSVLLGQTAYNEQFF.

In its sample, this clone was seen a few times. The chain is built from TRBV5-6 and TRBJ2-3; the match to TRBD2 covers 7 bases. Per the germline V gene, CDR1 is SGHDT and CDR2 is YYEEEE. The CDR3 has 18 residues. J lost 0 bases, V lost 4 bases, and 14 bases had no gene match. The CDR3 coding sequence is TGTGCCAGCAGCACGAAGGGAGGGTCCACTTATAGCACAGATACGCAGTATTTT. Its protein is CASSTKGGSTYSTDTQYF.

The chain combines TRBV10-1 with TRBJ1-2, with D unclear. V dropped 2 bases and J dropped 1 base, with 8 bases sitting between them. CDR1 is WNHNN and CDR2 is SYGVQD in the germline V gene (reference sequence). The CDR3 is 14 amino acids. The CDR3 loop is CASSEECINYGYTF. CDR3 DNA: TGCGCCAGCAGTGAGGAGTGCATTAACTATGGCTACACCTTC.

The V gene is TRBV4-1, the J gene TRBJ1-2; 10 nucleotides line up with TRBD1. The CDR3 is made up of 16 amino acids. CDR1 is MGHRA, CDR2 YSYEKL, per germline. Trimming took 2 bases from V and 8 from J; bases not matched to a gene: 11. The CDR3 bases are TGCGCCAGCAGCCAACCTACCGGGACAGGGGATCGCGGCTACACCTTC. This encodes CASSQPTGTGDRGYTF.

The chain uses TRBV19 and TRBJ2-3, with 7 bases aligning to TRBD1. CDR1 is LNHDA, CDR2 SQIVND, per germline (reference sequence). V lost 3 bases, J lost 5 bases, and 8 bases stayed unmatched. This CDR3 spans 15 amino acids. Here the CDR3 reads CASSIVGGVGDTQYF. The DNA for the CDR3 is TGTGCCAGTAGTATCGTAGGGGGCGTTGGAGATACGCAGTATTTT.

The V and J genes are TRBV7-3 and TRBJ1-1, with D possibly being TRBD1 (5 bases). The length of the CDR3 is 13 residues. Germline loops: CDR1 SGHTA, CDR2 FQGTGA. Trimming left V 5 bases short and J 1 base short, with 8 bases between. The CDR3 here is CASSRDRNTEAFF. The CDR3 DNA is TGTGCCAGCAGCAGAGACAGGAACACTGAAGCTTTCTTT.